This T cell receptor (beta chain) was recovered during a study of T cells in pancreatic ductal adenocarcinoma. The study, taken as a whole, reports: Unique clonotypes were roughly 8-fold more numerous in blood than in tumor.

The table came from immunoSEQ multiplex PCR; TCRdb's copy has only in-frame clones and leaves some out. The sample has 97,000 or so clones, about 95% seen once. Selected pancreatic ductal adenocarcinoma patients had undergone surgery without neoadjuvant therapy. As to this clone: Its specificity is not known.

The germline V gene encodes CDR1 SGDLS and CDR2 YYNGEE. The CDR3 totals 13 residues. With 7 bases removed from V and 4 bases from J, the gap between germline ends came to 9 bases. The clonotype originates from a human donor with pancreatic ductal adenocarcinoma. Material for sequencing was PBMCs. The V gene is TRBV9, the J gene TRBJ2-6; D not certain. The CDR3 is CASSQVGANVLTF. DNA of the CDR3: TGTGCCAGCTCACAAGTCGGGGCCAACGTCCTGACTTTC.